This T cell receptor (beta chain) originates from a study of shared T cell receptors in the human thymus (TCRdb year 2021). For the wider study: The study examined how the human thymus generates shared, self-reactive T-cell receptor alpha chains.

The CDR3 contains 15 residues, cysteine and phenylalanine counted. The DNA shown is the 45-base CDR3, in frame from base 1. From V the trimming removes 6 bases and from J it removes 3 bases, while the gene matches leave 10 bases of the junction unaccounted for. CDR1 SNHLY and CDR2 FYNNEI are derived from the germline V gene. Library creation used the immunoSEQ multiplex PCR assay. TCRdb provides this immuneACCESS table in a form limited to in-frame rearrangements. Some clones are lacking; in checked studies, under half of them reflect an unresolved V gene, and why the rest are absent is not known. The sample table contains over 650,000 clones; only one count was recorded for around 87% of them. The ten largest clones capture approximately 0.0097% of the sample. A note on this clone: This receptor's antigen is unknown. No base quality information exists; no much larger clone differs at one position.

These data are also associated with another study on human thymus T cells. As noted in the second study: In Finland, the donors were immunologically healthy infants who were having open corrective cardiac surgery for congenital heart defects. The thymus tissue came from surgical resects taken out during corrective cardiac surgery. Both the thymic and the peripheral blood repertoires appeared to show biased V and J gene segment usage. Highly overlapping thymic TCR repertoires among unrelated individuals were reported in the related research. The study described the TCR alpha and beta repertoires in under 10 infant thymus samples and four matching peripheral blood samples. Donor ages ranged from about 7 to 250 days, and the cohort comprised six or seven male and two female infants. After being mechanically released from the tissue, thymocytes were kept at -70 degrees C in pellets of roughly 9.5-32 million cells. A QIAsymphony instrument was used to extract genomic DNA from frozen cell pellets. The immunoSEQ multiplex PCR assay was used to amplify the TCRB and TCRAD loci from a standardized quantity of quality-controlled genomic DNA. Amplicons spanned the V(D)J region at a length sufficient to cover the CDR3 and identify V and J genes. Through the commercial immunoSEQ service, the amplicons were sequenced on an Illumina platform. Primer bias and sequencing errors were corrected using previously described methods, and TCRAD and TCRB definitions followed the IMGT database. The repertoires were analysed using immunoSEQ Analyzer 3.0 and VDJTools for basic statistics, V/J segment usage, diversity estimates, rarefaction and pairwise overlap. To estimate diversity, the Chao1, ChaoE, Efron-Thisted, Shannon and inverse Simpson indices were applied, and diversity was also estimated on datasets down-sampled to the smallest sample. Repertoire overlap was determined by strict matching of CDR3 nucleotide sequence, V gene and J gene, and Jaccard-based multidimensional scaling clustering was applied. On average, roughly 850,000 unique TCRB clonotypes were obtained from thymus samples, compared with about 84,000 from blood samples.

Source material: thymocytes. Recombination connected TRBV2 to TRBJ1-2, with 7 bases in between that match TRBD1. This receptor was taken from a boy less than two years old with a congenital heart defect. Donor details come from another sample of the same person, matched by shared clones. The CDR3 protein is CASRLGRDRHYGYTF. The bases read TGTGCCAGCAGATTGGGCCGGGACAGACACTATGGCTACACCTTC.